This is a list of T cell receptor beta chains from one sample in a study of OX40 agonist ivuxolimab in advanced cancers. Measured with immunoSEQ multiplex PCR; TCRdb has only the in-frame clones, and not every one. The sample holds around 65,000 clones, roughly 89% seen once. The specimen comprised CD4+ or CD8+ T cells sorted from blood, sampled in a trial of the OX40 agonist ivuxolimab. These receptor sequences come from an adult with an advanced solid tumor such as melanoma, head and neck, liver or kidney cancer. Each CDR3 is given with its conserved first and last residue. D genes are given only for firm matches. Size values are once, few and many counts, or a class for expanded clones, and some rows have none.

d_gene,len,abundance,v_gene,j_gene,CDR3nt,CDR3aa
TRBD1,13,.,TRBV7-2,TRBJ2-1,TGTGCCAGCAGCTTAGCACAGGGGGATGAGCAGTTCTTC,CASSLAQGDEQFF
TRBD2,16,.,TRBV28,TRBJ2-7,TGTGCCAGCAGTTCACCCGGGACTAGCGGGAGTAACGAGCAGTACTTC,CASSSPGTSGSNEQYF
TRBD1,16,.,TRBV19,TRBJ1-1,TGTGCCACTAGTGTGACGCGGGGACAGGGGGCCACTGAAGCTTTCTTT,CATSVTRGQGATEAFF
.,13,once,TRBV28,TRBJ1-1,TGTGCCAGCAGGGCCTATATGAACACTGAAGCTTTCTTT,CASRAYMNTEAFF
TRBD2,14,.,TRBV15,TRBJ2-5,TGTGCCACCAGCAGAGACAGGACTAGAGAGACCCAGTACTTC,CATSRDRTRETQYF
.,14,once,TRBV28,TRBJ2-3,TGTGCCAGCAGTTGGGGCAGGGGTCCAGATACGCAGTATTTT,CASSWGRGPDTQYF
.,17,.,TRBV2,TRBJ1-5,TGTGCCAGCAGAACCGGGAGCCCAGTAAATAGCAATCAGCCCCAGCATTTT,CASRTGSPVNSNQPQHF
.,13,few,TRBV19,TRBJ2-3,TGTGCCAGTAGTATGGCCGGCACAGATACGCAGTATTTT,CASSMAGTDTQYF
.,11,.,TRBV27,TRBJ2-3,TGTGCCAGCAGTGCGCCTACCGGGCGGTATTTT,CASSAPTGRYF
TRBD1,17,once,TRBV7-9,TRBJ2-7,TGTGCCAGCAGCTACCTCACTGGACAGGGTTCATCCTACGAGCAGTACTTC,CASSYLTGQGSSYEQYF
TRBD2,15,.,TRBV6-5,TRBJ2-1,TGTGCCAGCAGAGAAAGGGGACTAACAAACAATGAGCAGTTCTTC,CASRERGLTNNEQFF
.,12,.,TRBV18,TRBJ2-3,TGTGCCAGCTCACCACGTACGGGCTTGCAGTATTTT,CASSPRTGLQYF
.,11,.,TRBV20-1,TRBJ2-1,TGCAGTGCTAGGGGCGAGGATGAGCAGTTCTTC,CSARGEDEQFF
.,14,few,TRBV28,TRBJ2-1,TGTGCCAGCAGTTCCCGCCTAGGGGGAAATGAGCAGTTCTTC,CASSSRLGGNEQFF
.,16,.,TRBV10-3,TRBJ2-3,TGTGCCATCAGTGACCAGGGGGGAAAGTCCACAGATACGCAGTATTTT,CAISDQGGKSTDTQYF
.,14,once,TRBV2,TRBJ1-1,TGTGCCAGCAGTGAACGGCCTATGAACACTGAAGCTTTCTTT,CASSERPMNTEAFF
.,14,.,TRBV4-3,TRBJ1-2,TGCGCCAGCAGCCTCAGGGGAGCGCACTATGGCTACACCTTC,CASSLRGAHYGYTF
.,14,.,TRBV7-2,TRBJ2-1,TGTGCCAGCAGCCTAAGCCCCGGGTACAATGAGCAGTTCTTC,CASSLSPGYNEQFF
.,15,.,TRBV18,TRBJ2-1,TGTGCCAGCTCACCCGACGGGGGTTCCTACAATGAGCAGTTCTTC,CASSPDGGSYNEQFF
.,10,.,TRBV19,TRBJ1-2,TGTGCCAGTAGTATGAGTGGCTACACCTTC,CASSMSGYTF
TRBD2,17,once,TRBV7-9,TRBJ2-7,TGTGCCAGCAGCTTAAGGACCCTAGCGGGAGGGCAGCCCGAGCAGTACTTC,CASSLRTLAGGQPEQYF
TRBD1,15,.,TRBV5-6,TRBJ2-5,TGTGCCAGCAGCGATGGACAGGGGAGGCAAGAGACCCAGTACTTC,CASSDGQGRQETQYF
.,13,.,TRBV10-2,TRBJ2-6,TGCGCCAGCATCGGGGCTGGGGCCAACGTCCTGACTTTC,CASIGAGANVLTF
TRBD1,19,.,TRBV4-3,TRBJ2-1,TGCGCCAGCAGCCACCCCAAGCAAGACAGGGGTAATTCCTACAATGAGCAGTTCTTC,CASSHPKQDRGNSYNEQFF
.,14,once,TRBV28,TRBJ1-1,TGTGCCAGCAGTTTGGGCAGGGGTGATCTTGAAGCTTTCTTT,CASSLGRGDLEAFF
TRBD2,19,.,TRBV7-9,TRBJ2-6,TGTGCCAGCAGCTTGGCAGCGGGAGGGCCGAGCTCTGGGGCCAACGTCCTGACTTTC,CASSLAAGGPSSGANVLTF
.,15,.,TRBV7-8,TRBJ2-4,TGTGCCAGCAGCCCCTGGGCCGTAGCCAAAAACATTCAGTACTTC,CASSPWAVAKNIQYF
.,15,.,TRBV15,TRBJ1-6,TGTGCCACCAGCGGGGGGACGGGGAAGAATTCACCCCTCCACTTT,CATSGGTGKNSPLHF
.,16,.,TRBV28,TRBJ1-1,TGTGCCAGCAGCCTCTTTGTCCCCAGGGGAATGACTGAAGCTTTCTTT,CASSLFVPRGMTEAFF
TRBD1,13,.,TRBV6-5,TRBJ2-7,TGTGCCAGCAGTCCACGGACAGGCCGAGAGCAGTACTTC,CASSPRTGREQYF
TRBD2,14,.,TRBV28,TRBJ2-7,TGTGCCAGCGAAACTAGCGGGAGGGCATACGAGCAGTACTTC,CASETSGRAYEQYF
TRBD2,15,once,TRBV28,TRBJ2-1,TGTGCCAGCAGTAGTAGCGGGAGCTCCTACAATGAGCAGTTCTTC,CASSSSGSSYNEQFF
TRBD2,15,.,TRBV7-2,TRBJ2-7,TGTGCCAGCAGCTCTTCACGGACTAGTGTCTACGAGCAGTACTTC,CASSSSRTSVYEQYF
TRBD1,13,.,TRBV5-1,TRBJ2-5,TGCGCCAGCAGCTGGACAGGTCAAGAGACCCAGTACTTC,CASSWTGQETQYF
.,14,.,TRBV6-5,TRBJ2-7,TGTGCCAGCAGTATGGCCCCGGGAGCCTACGAGCAGTACTTC,CASSMAPGAYEQYF
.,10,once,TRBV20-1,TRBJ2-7,TGCAGTGCTCAGACTAGCGAGCAGTACTTC,CSAQTSEQYF
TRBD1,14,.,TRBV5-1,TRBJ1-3,TGCGCCAGCAGTGACAGGGGCCAAGGAAACACCATATATTTT,CASSDRGQGNTIYF
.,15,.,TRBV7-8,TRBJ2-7,TGTGCCAGCAGCTTAGGTCCGGATTACCGCCCCGAGCAGTACTTC,CASSLGPDYRPEQYF
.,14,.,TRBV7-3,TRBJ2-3,TGTGCCAGCAGCACCCGACCTGGCACAGATACGCAGTATTTT,CASSTRPGTDTQYF
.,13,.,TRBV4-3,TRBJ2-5,TGCGCCAGCAGCTTGGGACACCAAGAGACCCAGTACTTC,CASSLGHQETQYF
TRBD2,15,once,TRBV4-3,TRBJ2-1,TGCGCCAGCAGCCGGCGGGACTACTCCTACAATGAGCAGTTCTTC,CASSRRDYSYNEQFF
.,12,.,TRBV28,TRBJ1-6,TGTGCCAGCTACACCGGTCGGACACCCCTCCACTTT,CASYTGRTPLHF
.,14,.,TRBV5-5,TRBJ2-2,TGTGCCAGCAGCTTGGAAAGGGAGGCCGGGGAGCTGTTTTTT,CASSLEREAGELFF
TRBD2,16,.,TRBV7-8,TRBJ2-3,TGTGCCAGCAGTAACCTTCCGGGAGGGAACCCAGATACGCAGTATTTT,CASSNLPGGNPDTQYF
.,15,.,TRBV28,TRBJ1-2,TGTGCCAGCAGTTTTTCCGGGACATCTAACTATGGCTACACCTTC,CASSFSGTSNYGYTF
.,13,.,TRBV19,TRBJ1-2,TGTGCCAGTAGGGGGCAGGGATTGTATGGCTACACCTTC,CASRGQGLYGYTF
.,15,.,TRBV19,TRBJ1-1,TGTGCCAGTAGTACTAGGACAGCTTTGAACACTGAAGCTTTCTTT,CASSTRTALNTEAFF
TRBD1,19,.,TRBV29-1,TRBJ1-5,TGCAGCGTTGAAGATTGCCCGGGACAGGGGGTGGTAGGGTATCAGCCCCAGCATTTT,CSVEDCPGQGVVGYQPQHF
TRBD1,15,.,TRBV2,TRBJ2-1,TGTGCCAGCAGTGCGACAGGGGGGATGGACAATGAGCAGTTCTTC,CASSATGGMDNEQFF